This T cell receptor beta chain was obtained from a study of blood T cell repertoires in COVID-19. Overall study context: The study drew acute and convalescent COVID-19 samples from the United States, Italy and Spain. Sources were T cells, B-cell-depleted T cells, or PBMCs; the material itself was cDNA or gDNA.

This clone was observed a single time. This CDR3 is 14 amino acids long. V lost 5 bases, J lost 4 bases, and 6 bases stayed unmatched. Germline V gene lookup returns CDR1 SQVTM and CDR2 ANQGSEA. Seattle cases were enrolled at active infection and followed longitudinally. In the original analysis: Nucleated cell number was recorded as an estimate derived from reference gene primer amplification. Sequencing used immunoSEQ multiplex PCR; TCRdb keeps in-frame clones, though not all of them. V and J calls and clone size follow that table, whereas D and trimming were derived from the DNA. This sample carries some 290,000 clones, roughly 90% of them seen once, and the ten largest clones take less than 3.5%.

The sequencing sample was made of peripheral blood. The rearrangement links TRBV29-1 to TRBJ1-1; 11 bases agree with TRBD1. This clonotype was obtained from a woman aged 30 to 39 with COVID-19, enrolled during active disease. The CDR3 loop is CSVRTGGAITEAFF. The CDR3 coding sequence is TGCAGCGTTAGGACAGGGGGCGCGATCACTGAAGCTTTCTTT.